The 3 T cell receptor beta chains below all came from one sample that was sequenced in a study of OX40 agonist ivuxolimab in advanced cancers. Libraries were prepared by immunoSEQ multiplex PCR; TCRdb keeps only in-frame clonotypes and omits some of them. The table lists 75,000 to 95,000 clones, over 75% of them singletons. The input for sequencing was CD4+ or CD8+ T cells sorted from blood, taken in a trial of the OX40 agonist ivuxolimab. Receptors originate from an adult with an advanced solid tumor such as melanoma, head and neck, liver or kidney cancer.

This sequence joins TRBV2 and TRBJ1-5; no clear D gene. Trimming removed 5 bases from V and 2 bases from J, with 10 bases in between. Looked up from germline, CDR1 is SNHLY and CDR2 is FYNNEI. This CDR3 spans 14 amino acids. As DNA, the CDR3 is TGTGCCAGCAGTTGGTTTAGGGGCAATCAGCCCCAGCATTTT. Residues: CASSWFRGNQPQHF.

V and J are TRBV4-1 and TRBJ2-5; TRBD1 or TRBD2 may be the D gene (5 bases each). The tail of the sequence fits TRBJ2-7 better, so the J call may be wrong. Germline V gene lookup returns CDR1 MGHRA and CDR2 YSYEKL. The CDR3 consists of 17 residues. CDR3 in DNA: TGCGCCAGCAGCCAAGGTGGGACCGCCATTAGCTCCTACGAGCAGTACTTC. As protein: CASSQGGTAISSYEQYF.

The chain couples TRBV2 to TRBJ2-7; tentatively, D is TRBD2 (6 bases). CDR1 is SNHLY and CDR2 is FYNNEI in the germline V gene. The CDR3 consists of 15 residues. The V and J ends lost 2 bases and 7 bases respectively, with 18 bases between them. The CDR3 protein is CASSERTSLVGEQYF. DNA for the CDR3: TGTGCCAGCAGTGAAAGAACTAGCTTGGTGGGTGAGCAGTACTTC.